The 17 T cell receptor beta chains listed next were all sequenced from one sample in a study of shared clonotypes between healthy human individuals. Sequencing used immunoSEQ multiplex PCR; TCRdb keeps in-frame clones, though not all of them. The table records 2 million to 2.5 million clones, 90% to 96% of them present only once. Sample: naive CD4+ T cells sorted from blood. The subset denotes: CD45RA+ positively selected. Receptors originate from a man younger than 35 in good health.

This sequence joins TRBV7-2 and TRBJ2-5; TRBD2 agrees at 8 bases. V was clipped by 1 base and J by 5 bases; unmatched bases: 12. Looked up from germline, CDR1 is SGHTA and CDR2 is FQGNSA. CDR3 length: 17 amino acids. The CDR3 loop reads CASSLGGPGLGTETQYF. CDR3 in DNA: TGTGCCAGCAGCTTAGGGGGTCCGGGACTAGGAACGGAGACCCAGTACTTC. Full variable domain (outside the CDR3, taken from reference TRBV7-2 and TRBJ2-5): GAGVSQSPSNKVTEKGKDVELRCDPISGHTALYWYRQSLGQGLEFLIYFQGNSAPDKSGLPSDRFSAERTGGSVSTLTIQRTQQEDSAVYLCASSLGGPGLGTETQYFGPGTRLLVL.

The chain uses TRBV11-2 and TRBJ2-7; D is ambiguous. The CDR3 loop spans 12 amino acids. In germline, CDR1 is SGHAT, CDR2 FQNNGV. V was pared by 2 bases and J by 7 bases, with 9 bases between. DNA of the CDR3: TGTGCCAGCAGCTTAAACCCGTGGGAGCAGTACTTC. Translated, it gives CASSLNPWEQYF.

The chain has TRBV6-6 and TRBJ2-5; D not certain. Germline V lookup: CDR1 MNHNY, CDR2 SVGAGI (reference sequence). Trimming stripped 8 bases from V and 5 bases from J, with 21 bases between. This CDR3 has 15 residues. Written as DNA, the CDR3 is TGTGCCAGCTACGACTCGGGCAGTTTGATGGAGACCCAGTACTTC. Residues: CASYDSGSLMETQYF.

This sequence joins TRBV6-6 and TRBJ2-5; 8 bases line up with TRBD2. The CDR3 has 12 amino acids. The J segment lost 4 bases and the V segment lost 6 bases, leaving 1 base of the junction unmatched. Germline V lookup: CDR1 MNHNY, CDR2 SVGAGI (reference sequence). The CDR3, as DNA: TGTGCCAGCAGCACTAGCGGAGAGACCCAGTACTTC. This sequence encodes CASSTSGETQYF.

The V gene is TRBV19, the J gene TRBJ1-2; no firm D call. From germline, CDR1 is LNHDA and CDR2 SQIVND (reference sequence). Trimming removed 0 bases at V and 3 bases at J, with 11 bases between. The CDR3 is 15 amino acids. The CDR3 DNA reads TGTGCCAGTAGTATAGATCCTAACAGATACTATGGCTACACCTTC. Translation gives CASSIDPNRYYGYTF.

CDR3 nucleotides: TGTGCCAGCAGCCAGCTAGCGGGAGTTGGAGAGACCCAGTACTTC. Translation: CASSQLAGVGETQYF. The chain uses TRBV7-9 and TRBJ2-5; 10 nucleotides line up with TRBD2. The V segment lost 5 bases and the J segment 4 bases; nucleotides outside the gene matches: 7. The CDR3 sequence is 15 residues long. Germline V CDR1 and CDR2: SEHNR, FQNEAQ (reference sequence).

This sequence joins TRBV10-3 and TRBJ2-3; tentatively, D is TRBD1 (6 bases). The V end was cut by 10 bases, the J end by 3 bases, with 17 bases between. Germline V CDR1 and CDR2: ENHRY, SYGVKD. The CDR3 is 14 residues long. This CDR3 reads CATAGQGHTDTQYF. The CDR3 coding sequence is TGTGCCACGGCGGGTCAGGGGCATACAGATACGCAGTATTTT.

The V call is TRBV2, the J call TRBJ2-1, with D possibly being TRBD1 (6 bases). The CDR3 has 13 amino acids. Trimming left V 9 bases short and J 6 bases short, with 15 bases between. Germline values: CDR1 SNHLY, CDR2 FYNNEI. The CDR3 reads CARSRQATNEQFF. For the CDR3, the DNA is TGTGCCAGGAGCCGACAGGCAACCAATGAGCAGTTCTTC.

This chain uses TRBV5-4 with TRBJ2-5, with TRBD2 matching 9 bases. The V gene end was trimmed by 4 bases and the J gene end by 4 bases; junction bases not matched to a gene: 11. The germline V gene encodes CDR1 SGHNT and CDR2 YYREEE (reference sequence). CDR3 length: 16 amino acids. Written as DNA, the CDR3 is TGTGCCAGCAGCCGCCGGCTAGCGGGGAGAGGAGAGACCCAGTACTTC. It translates to CASSRRLAGRGETQYF.

This rearrangement joins TRBV14 to TRBJ2-7; 7 positions match TRBD1. Germline CDR1 SGHDN, CDR2 FVKESK. The CDR3 sequence is 15 residues long. V shed 1 base and J 3 bases; nucleotides not matched to a gene: 6. CDR3 protein: CASSQATGAIYEQYF. CDR3 bases: TGTGCCAGCAGCCAAGCCACAGGGGCCATCTACGAGCAGTACTTC.

The V call is TRBV7-9, the J call TRBJ2-7, with 10 bases aligning to TRBD2. The ends lost 2 bases at V and 7 bases at J; junction bases unmatched: 8. The CDR3 is made up of 15 amino acids. Germline CDR1 reads SEHNR; CDR2 reads FQNEAQ (reference sequence). CDR3 nucleotide sequence: TGTGCCAGCAGCTTACAGGGACTAGCGCCGGGAGAGCAGTACTTC. This codes for CASSLQGLAPGEQYF. The full variable domain, in which reference TRBV7-9 and TRBJ2-7 provide the parts outside the CDR3, is DTGVSQNPRHKITKRGQNVTFRCDPISEHNRLYWYRQTLGQGPEFLTYFQNEAQLEKSRLLSDRFSAERPKGSFSTLEIQRTEQGDSAMYLCASSLQGLAPGEQYFGPGTRLTVT.

The rearrangement uses TRBV15 and TRBJ1-5, with D hard to call. Germline loops: CDR1 LNHNV, CDR2 YYDKDF (reference sequence). The ends were cut back, 6 bases at V and 2 bases at J, with 11 bases in the middle. This CDR3 comprises 14 residues. The CDR3 nucleotides are TGTGCCACCAGGGAAGAGAGACGCAATCAGCCCCAGCATTTT. Residues: CATREERRNQPQHF. Full variable domain (outside the CDR3, taken from reference TRBV15 and TRBJ1-5): DAMVIQNPRYQVTQFGKPVTLSCSQTLNHNVMYWYQQKSSQAPKLLFHYYDKDFNNEADTPDNFQSRRPNTSFCFLDIRSPGLGDTAMYLCATREERRNQPQHFGDGTRLSIL.

In its sample, this clone was seen once. The chain carries TRBV28 and TRBJ2-7; D ambiguous. Germline assignment: CDR1 MDHEN and CDR2 SYDVKM. V lost 8 bases, J lost 2 bases, and 10 bases lay in between. There are 12 residues in the CDR3. As DNA, the CDR3 is TGTGCCAGCGGAAGCTTGGCCTACGAGCAGTACTTC. As protein: CASGSLAYEQYF.

To note about this clone: At the DNA level, this CDR3 is encoded by other sequences in the same sample as well. The rearrangement links TRBV2 to TRBJ1-5, with D possibly being TRBD1 (6 bases). CDR1 SNHLY and CDR2 FYNNEI come from the germline V gene. The CDR3 length is 14 residues. Trimming pared 4 bases from V and 2 bases from J, leaving 9 bases between. The CDR3 sequence is CASSGRQGNQPQHF. CDR3 in DNA: TGTGCCAGCAGTGGACGACAGGGCAATCAGCCCCAGCATTTT. Full variable domain (remainder filled in from reference TRBV2 and TRBJ1-5): EPEVTQTPSHQVTQMGQEVILRCVPISNHLYFYWYRQILGQKVEFLVSFYNNEISEKSEIFDDQFSVERPDGSNFTLKIRSTKLEDSAMYFCASSGRQGNQPQHFGDGTRLSIL.

The chain recombines TRBV7-2 with TRBJ1-1; D is perhaps TRBD1 (6 bases). CDR1 is SGHTA and CDR2 is FQGNSA in the germline V gene. The CDR3 is made up of 13 amino acids. Between the trimmed V and J ends, which lost 5 bases and 8 bases, there was a span of 15 bases. Written as DNA, the CDR3 is TGTGCCAGCAGCCCGGGGGCAGGCTTCGAAGCTTTCTTT. Amino acids: CASSPGAGFEAFF.

CDR3 amino acids: CASSESIRYGYTF. For the CDR3, the DNA is TGTGCCAGCAGTGAATCGATCCGGTATGGCTACACCTTC. This chain joins TRBV6-1 and TRBJ1-2; D gene unclear. CDR3 length equals 13 residues. The V gene's germline CDR1 is MNHNS and CDR2 SASEGT. V gave up 2 bases and J gave up 5 bases, with 9 bases separating them.

This clone has just one count. This chain uses TRBV6-5 with TRBJ1-2; D is unclear. V was clipped by 0 bases and J by 5 bases, with 13 bases between them. The germline V gene has CDR1 MNHEY and CDR2 SVGAGI. The CDR3 extends over 15 amino acids. CDR3 nucleotide sequence: TGTGCCAGCAGTTACTCAATGTGGACGACTTATGGCTACACCTTC. This gives the protein CASSYSMWTTYGYTF.